Included here is one TCR beta chain sequence, with context. The target antigen is unknown. This record comes from a study of cytomegalovirus exposure and HLA in healthy donors. Points from the study as a whole: Researchers reported in a later analysis that a missense DCLRE1C variant was tied to TCR beta V- and J-gene trimming. Some TCR beta chains (roughly 150 of them) were listed as cytomegalovirus-associated. TRBV6-2, TRBV6-3 and some other V segments were excluded as indistinguishable. Rates of TCR association differed by HLA locus in a later analysis, with DRB1 highest and HLA-C lowest.

Primers included in the PCR were 60 Vbeta and 13 Jbeta primers. Sequencing used immunoSEQ multiplex PCR; TCRdb keeps in-frame clones, though not all of them. Here the sample spans 150,000 to 200,000 clones, 65% to 70% being singletons. This CDR3 is built from 15 residues. The ends were cut back, 4 bases at V and 5 bases at J, with 19 bases in the middle. The germline gives CDR1 SGHDT, CDR2 YYEEEE. The chain employs TRBV5-6 and TRBJ2-7; D may be TRBD2 (5 bases). The TCR comes from a man younger than 40 in good health and CMV-seropositive. The sample comprised PBMCs. This CDR3 is CASSAPRVTLHEQYF. Written as DNA, the CDR3 is TGTGCCAGCAGCGCGCCGCGGGTCACCCTCCACGAGCAGTACTTC. Full variable domain (remainder filled in from reference TRBV5-6 and TRBJ2-7): DAGVTQSPTHLIKTRGQQVTLRCSPKSGHDTVSWYQQALGQGPQFIFQYYEEEERQRGNFPDRFSGHQFPNYSSELNVNALLLGDSALYLCASSAPRVTLHEQYFGPGTRLTVT.